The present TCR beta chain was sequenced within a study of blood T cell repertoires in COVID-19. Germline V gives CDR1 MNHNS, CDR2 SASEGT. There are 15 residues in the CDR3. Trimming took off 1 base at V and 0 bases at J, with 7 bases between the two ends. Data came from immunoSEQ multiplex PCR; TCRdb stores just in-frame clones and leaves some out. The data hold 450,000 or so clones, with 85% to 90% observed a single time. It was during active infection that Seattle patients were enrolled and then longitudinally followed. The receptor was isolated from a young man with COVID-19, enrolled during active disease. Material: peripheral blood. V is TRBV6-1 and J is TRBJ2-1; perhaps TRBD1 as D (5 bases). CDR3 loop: CASSEGQSSYNEQFF. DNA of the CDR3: TGTGCCAGCAGTGAAGGACAGAGCTCCTACAATGAGCAGTTCTTC.